This T cell receptor beta chain was profiled in a study of blood T cell repertoires in COVID-19. Study-wide context: Material from acute and convalescent COVID-19 was sourced from the United States, Italy and Spain.

With 4 bases removed from V and 0 bases from J, the gap between germline ends came to 15 bases. The CDR3 consists of 16 residues. In germline, CDR1 is KGHSH, CDR2 LQKENI. Here immunoSEQ multiplex PCR was the method, and the copy in TCRdb shows in-frame clones only, minus some. The sample lists 150,000 or so clones; approximately 87% were seen once. Living in 24 US areas, the participants were between 18 and 89 years of age. Cohorts were assigned according to the clinical history that participants reported. Before being deemed recovered, Cohort 3 donors had two negative PCRs, clearance, or symptom resolution.

This sequence originates from a woman aged 45-65 years who had recovered from COVID-19. The rearrangement joins TRBV18 to TRBJ1-2; D is uncertain. The sequenced material came from PBMCs or T cells enriched from blood (not recorded which). CDR3 sequence (DNA): TGTGCCAGCTCACAGACGGGAGGTCAGGCTAACTATGGCTACACCTTC. Amino acid sequence: CASSQTGGQANYGYTF.